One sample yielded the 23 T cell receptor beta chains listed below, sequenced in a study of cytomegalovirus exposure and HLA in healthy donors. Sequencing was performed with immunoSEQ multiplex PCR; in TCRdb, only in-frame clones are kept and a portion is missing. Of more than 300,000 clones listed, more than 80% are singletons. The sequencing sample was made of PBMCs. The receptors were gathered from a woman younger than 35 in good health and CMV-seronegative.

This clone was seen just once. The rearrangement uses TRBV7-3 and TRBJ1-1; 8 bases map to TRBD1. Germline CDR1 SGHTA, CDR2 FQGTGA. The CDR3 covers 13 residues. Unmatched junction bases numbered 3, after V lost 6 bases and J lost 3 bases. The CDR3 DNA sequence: TGTGCCAGCAGGTTACAGGGGGACACTGAAGCTTTCTTT. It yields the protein CASRLQGDTEAFF.

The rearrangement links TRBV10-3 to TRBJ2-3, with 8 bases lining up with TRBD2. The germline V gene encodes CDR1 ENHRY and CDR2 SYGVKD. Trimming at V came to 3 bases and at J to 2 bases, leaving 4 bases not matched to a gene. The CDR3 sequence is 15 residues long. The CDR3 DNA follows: TGTGCCATCAGTGAAGCGGGAGCGACCACAGATACGCAGTATTTT. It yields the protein CAISEAGATTDTQYF.

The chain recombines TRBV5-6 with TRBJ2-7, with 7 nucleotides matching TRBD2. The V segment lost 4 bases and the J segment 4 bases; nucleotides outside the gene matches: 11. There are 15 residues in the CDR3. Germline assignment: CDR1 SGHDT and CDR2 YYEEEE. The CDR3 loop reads CASSPGGGYRYEQYF. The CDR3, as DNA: TGTGCCAGCAGCCCAGGCGGGGGATACCGGTACGAGCAGTACTTC.

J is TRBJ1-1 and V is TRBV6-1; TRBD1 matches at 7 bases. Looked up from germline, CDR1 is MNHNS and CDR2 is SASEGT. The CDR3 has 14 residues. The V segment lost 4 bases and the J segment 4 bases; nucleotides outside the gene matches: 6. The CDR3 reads CASSGRGDSTEAFF. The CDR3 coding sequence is TGTGCCAGCAGTGGGAGGGGGGACAGCACTGAAGCTTTCTTT.

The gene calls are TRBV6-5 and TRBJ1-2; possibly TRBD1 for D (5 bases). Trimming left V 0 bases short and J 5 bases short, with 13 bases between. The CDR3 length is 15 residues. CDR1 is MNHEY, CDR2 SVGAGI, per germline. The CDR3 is CASSYSDVRVYGYTF. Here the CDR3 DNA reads TGTGCCAGCAGTTACTCGGATGTCAGGGTGTATGGCTACACCTTC.

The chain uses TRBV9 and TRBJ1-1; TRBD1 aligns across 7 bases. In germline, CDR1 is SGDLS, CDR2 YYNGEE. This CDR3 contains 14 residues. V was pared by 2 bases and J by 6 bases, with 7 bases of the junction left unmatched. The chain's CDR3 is CASSVGQGGAEAFF. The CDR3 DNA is TGTGCCAGCAGCGTTGGGCAGGGGGGTGCTGAAGCTTTCTTT.

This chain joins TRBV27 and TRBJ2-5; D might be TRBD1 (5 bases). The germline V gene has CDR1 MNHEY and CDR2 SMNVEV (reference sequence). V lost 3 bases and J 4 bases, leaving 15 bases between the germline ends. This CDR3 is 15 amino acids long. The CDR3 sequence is CASSLNQGTSETQYF. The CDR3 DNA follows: TGTGCCAGCAGTTTGAACCAGGGAACGTCAGAGACCCAGTACTTC.

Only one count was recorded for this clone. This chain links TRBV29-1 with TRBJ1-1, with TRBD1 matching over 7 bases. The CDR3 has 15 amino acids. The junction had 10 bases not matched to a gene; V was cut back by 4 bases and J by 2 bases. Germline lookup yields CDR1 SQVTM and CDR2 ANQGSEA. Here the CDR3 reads CSVGPGQARNTEAFF. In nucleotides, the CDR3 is TGCAGCGTTGGACCCGGACAGGCCCGTAACACTGAAGCTTTCTTT. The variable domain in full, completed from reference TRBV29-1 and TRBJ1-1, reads SAVISQKPSRDICQRGTSLTIQCQVDSQVTMMFWYRQQPGQSLTLIATANQGSEATYESGFVIDKFPISRPNLTFSTLTVSNMSPEDSSIYLCSVGPGQARNTEAFFGQGTRLTVV.

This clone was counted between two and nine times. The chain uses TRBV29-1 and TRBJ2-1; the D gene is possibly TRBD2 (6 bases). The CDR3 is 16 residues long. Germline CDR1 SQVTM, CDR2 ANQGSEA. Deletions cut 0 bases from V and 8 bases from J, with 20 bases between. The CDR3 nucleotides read TGCAGCGTTGAAGATCTGGAGGAGGGAGTCAGCGATGAGCAGTTCTTC. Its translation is CSVEDLEEGVSDEQFF.

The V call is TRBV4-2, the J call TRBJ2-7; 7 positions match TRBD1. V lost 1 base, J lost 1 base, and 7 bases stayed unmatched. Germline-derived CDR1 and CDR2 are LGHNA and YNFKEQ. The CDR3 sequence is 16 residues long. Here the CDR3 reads CASSQAFRQGSYEQYF. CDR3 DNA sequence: TGTGCCAGCAGCCAAGCGTTCCGACAGGGATCCTACGAGCAGTACTTC.

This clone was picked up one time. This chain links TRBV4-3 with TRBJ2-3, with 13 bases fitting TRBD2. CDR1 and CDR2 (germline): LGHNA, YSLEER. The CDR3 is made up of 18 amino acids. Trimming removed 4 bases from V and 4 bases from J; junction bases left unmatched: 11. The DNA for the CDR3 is TGCGCCAGCAGCCCATCGCCGGGACTAGCGGGAATCTCAGATACGCAGTATTTT. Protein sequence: CASSPSPGLAGISDTQYF.

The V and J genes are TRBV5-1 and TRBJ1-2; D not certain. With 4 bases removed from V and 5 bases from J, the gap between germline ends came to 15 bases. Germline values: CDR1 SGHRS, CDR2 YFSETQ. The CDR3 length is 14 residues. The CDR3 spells CASSLSEGGYGYTF. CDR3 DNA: TGCGCCAGCAGCCTGAGTGAGGGAGGGTATGGCTACACCTTC.

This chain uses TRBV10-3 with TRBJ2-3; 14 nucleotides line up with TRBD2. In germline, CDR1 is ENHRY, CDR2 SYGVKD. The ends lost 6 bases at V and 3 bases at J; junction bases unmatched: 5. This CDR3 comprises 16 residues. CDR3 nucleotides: TGTGCCATCAGCGGAGGGACTAGCGGGAGTACAGATACGCAGTATTTT. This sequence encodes CAISGGTSGSTDTQYF.

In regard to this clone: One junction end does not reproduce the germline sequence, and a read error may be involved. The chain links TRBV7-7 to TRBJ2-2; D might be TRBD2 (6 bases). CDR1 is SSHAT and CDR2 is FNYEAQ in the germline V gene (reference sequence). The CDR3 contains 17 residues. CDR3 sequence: CASSSTIGTHNTGELFF. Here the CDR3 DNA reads TGTGCTAGCAGCTCTACCATCGGGACTCATAACACCGGGGAGCTGTTTTTT.

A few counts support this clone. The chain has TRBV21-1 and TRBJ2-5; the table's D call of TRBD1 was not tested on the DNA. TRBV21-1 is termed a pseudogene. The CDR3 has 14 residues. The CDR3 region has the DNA TGTGCCAGCAGCAAAGGACAGGGGAGGGAGACCCAGTACTTC. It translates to CASSKGQGRETQYF.

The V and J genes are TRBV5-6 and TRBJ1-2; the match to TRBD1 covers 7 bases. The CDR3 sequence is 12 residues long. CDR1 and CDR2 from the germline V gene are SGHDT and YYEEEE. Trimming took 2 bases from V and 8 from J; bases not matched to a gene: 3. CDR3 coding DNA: TGTGCCAGCAGCTTTACAGGGGACGGCTACACCTTC. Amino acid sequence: CASSFTGDGYTF.

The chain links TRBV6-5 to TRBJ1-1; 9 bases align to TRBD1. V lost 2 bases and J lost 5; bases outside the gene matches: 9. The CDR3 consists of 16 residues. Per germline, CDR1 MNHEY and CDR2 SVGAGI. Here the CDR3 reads CASSYPSDRGKTEAFF. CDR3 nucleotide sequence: TGTGCCAGCAGTTACCCATCGGACAGGGGTAAAACTGAAGCTTTCTTT.

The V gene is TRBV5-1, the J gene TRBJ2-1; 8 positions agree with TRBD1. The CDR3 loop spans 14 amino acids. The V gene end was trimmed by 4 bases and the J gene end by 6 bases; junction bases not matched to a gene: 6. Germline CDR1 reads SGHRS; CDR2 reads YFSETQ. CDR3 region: CASSPEQGVNEQFF. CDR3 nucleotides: TGCGCCAGCAGCCCGGAACAGGGGGTCAATGAGCAGTTCTTC. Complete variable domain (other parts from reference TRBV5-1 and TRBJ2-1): KAGVTQTPRYLIKTRGQQVTLSCSPISGHRSVSWYQQTPGQGLQFLFEYFSETQRNKGNFPGRFSGRQFSNSRSEMNVSTLELGDSALYLCASSPEQGVNEQFFGPGTRLTVL.

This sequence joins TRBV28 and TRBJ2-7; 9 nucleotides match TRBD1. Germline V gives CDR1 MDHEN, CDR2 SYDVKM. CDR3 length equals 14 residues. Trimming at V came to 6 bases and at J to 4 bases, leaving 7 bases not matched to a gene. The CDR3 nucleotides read TGTGCCAGCAGGCCGACAGGGGGAGTTTACGAGCAGTACTTC. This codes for CASRPTGGVYEQYF.

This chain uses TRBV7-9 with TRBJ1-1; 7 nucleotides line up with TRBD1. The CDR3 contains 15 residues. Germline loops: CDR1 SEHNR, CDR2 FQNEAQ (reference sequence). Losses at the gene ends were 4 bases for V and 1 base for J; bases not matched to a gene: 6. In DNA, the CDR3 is TGTGCCAGCAGCTGGGACAGTGCCCCGAACACTGAAGCTTTCTTT. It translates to CASSWDSAPNTEAFF.

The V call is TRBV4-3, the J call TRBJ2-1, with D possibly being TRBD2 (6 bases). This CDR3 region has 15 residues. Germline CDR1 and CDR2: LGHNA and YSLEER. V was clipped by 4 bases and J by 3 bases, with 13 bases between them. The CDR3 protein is CASSRGGGDYNEQFF. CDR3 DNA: TGCGCCAGCAGCCGCGGAGGCGGGGACTACAATGAGCAGTTCTTC.

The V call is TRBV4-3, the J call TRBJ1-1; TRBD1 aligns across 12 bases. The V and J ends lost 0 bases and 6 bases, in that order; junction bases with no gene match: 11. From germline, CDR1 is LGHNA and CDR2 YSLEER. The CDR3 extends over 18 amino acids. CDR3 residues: CASSQDLGGTGGRAEAFF. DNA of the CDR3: TGCGCCAGCAGCCAAGATCTTGGCGGGACAGGGGGCCGTGCTGAAGCTTTCTTT.

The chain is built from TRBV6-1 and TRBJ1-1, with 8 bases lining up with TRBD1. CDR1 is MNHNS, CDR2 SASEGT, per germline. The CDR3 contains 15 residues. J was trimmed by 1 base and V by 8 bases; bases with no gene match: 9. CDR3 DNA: TGTGCCAGCGATAATACAGGGGGATGGAACACTGAAGCTTTCTTT. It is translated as CASDNTGGWNTEAFF.